This T cell receptor beta chain was identified in a study of T-cell reconstitution after alpha-beta-depleted transplantation in children listed by TCRdb under 2016. In terms of the full investigation: T-cell immune reconstitution after TCRalphabeta/CD19-depleted allogeneic hematopoietic cell transplantation in children was quantitatively tracked in the study by means of TCR repertoire profiling. The study at large found these results: In some patients, the high TCRbeta diversity seen at day 60 was put down to recipient T cells and intrathymic progenitors that had survived conditioning. About two months after transplant, the apparently early recovery of alphabetaT-cell counts reportedly depended on just several hundred clones that had expanded rapidly and came from non-depleted graft cells. The frequencies of hyperexpanded clones fell over the following months, and after one year, T-cell counts and TCRbeta diversity were mostly attributed to newly produced T cells.

The table lists this clonotype with many counts. There is no known antigen for this receptor. Per-nucleotide qualities are absent, and no much larger clonotype sits a single base away. Libraries were constructed by PCR. Sequenced using an Illumina HiSeq 2500. Molecular barcoding was employed in the preparation of TCR libraries, with unique molecular identifiers being used to normalize TCRbeta repertoire quantification. The public sequencing data were trimmed at Q25 with fastp and processed into clonotypes with MiXCR by TCRdb, which kept only in-frame beta chains. CDR3 protein duplicates are merged, each entry listing the most common genes and DNA. This sample gives approximately 490,000 distinct CDR3 sequences in total; 10% to 13% of them show up just once. The leading ten clones occupy about 2.1% of the sample. The sample's treatment or condition, from its label and the paper: allogeneic hematopoietic cell transplantation with graft depleted of TCRalphabeta T cells and CD19 B cells. TCRalphabeta/CD19-depleted allogeneic hematopoietic cell grafts were given to the transplant recipients, all of whom were children.

Germline trimming amounts to 1 base on V and 6 bases on J, with 4 as the count of junction bases outside the gene matches. The CDR1 and CDR2 encoded by the germline V gene (reference sequence) are GTSNPN and SVGIG. Taken from cysteine to phenylalanine, the CDR3 has 14 residues. The read is trimmed to its CDR3 DNA, 42 bases read in frame from base 1. The chain is encoded by TRBV30 joined to TRBJ2-1, with 9 junctional bases fitting TRBD2. Here the sequenced sample was PBMCs, taken before TCRalphabeta/CD19-depleted stem cell transplant. This TCR derives from a child aged 2 to 15 with inherited bone marrow failure, due to receive a stem cell transplant. The nucleotide sequence is given as TGTGCCTGGAGTGCCCAGCGGGAGGTCAATGAGCAGTTCTTC. Its translation reads: CAWSAQREVNEQFF.